Listed here are 26 T cell receptor beta chains from one sample, sequenced in a study of T cell repertoires in cytomegalovirus infection. TCRdb ran MiXCR on the reads and lists one entry per CDR3 protein. The profile shows a few hundred thousand distinct CDR3 sequences, roughly 43% of them singletons. No antigen is known for these receptors. The starting material was cultured PBMCs, obtained from culture after CMV antigen stimulation. The receptors here all came from a human donor in good health (CMV status not recorded). Some clones in this sample may be carry-over from other donors' samples.

As DNA, the CDR3 is TGTGCCAGCAGCTTTAGGGACAGTGAGCAGTACTTC. It is translated as CASSFRDSEQYF. J is TRBJ2-7 and V is TRBV7-2, with 7 bases fitting TRBD1. The germline CDR1 and CDR2 sequences are SGHTA and FQGNSA. V gave up 3 bases and J gave up 7 bases; unmatched junction bases: 3. The CDR3 is made up of 12 amino acids.

This sequence joins TRBV7-8 and TRBJ1-2; 7 bases agree with TRBD1. After removal of 4 bases from V and 4 bases from J, the junction contained 6 bases not matched to a gene. Germline V CDR1 and CDR2: SGHVS, FQNEAQ. This CDR3 is 14 amino acids long. For the CDR3, the DNA is TGTGCCAGCAGCTCACGACAGGGTGCCTATGGCTACACCTTC. Translated, it gives CASSSRQGAYGYTF.

This chain links TRBV11-2 with TRBJ2-5, with 7 positions matching TRBD2. Trimming cost V 7 bases and J 3 bases; bases outside gene matches: 8. Germline V gene lookup returns CDR1 SGHAT and CDR2 FQNNGV. This CDR3 is built from 14 residues. The CDR3 sequence: CASKGREGKETQYF. The CDR3 nucleotides are TGTGCCAGCAAGGGGAGGGAGGGAAAAGAGACCCAGTACTTC.

This clonotype was found many times. The chain combines TRBV28 with TRBJ1-6; the D is unclear. This CDR3 has 14 amino acids. The V end was cut by 5 bases, the J end by 1 base, with 6 bases between. Germline V gene sequence: CDR1 MDHEN, CDR2 SYDVKM. In DNA form, the CDR3 reads TGTGCCAGCAGTCGGGAATCCTATAATTCACCCCTCCACTTT. This translates into CASSRESYNSPLHF.

CDR3 in DNA: TGTGCCAGCAGCTCCGTAGGGACAGGCCTATACGAGCAGTACTTC. It encodes CASSSVGTGLYEQYF. The chain recombines TRBV7-9 with TRBJ2-7; 8 nucleotides align to TRBD1. Looked up from germline, CDR1 is SEHNR and CDR2 is FQNEAQ (reference sequence). V dropped 4 bases and J dropped 4; count of bases not matched to a gene: 9. This CDR3 is 15 amino acids long.

The V and J genes are TRBV12-3 or TRBV12-4 and TRBJ2-2; D unresolved. The CDR3 contains 14 residues. V lost 6 bases and J lost 4, with 12 bases in between. CDR3 sequence (DNA): TGTGCCAGCAGCCTTTTCGCGAGCACCGGGGAGCTGTTTTTT. This translates into CASSLFASTGELFF.

The chain uses TRBV28 and TRBJ2-7; a weak D match, TRBD1 (6 bases). Trimming removed 6 bases at V and 5 bases at J, with 17 bases between. This CDR3 is 14 amino acids long. CDR1 is MDHEN, CDR2 SYDVKM, per germline. CDR3 region: CASRGTTGFNEQYF. The CDR3 nucleotides are TGTGCCAGCAGGGGGACAACAGGGTTCAACGAGCAGTACTTC.

This clonotype was seen more than once but under ten times. The chain recombines TRBV5-4 with TRBJ2-5; D gene ambiguous. Per germline, CDR1 SGHNT and CDR2 YYREEE (reference sequence). The V end lost 0 bases, the J end lost 1 base, and 7 bases lay between the germline ends. The CDR3 extends over 14 amino acids. CDR3 nucleotides: TGTGCCAGCAGCTTGGCATTTCCCCAAGAGACCCAGTACTTC. This codes for CASSLAFPQETQYF.

Concerning this clonotype itself: This may arise from a read error, as a much more abundant clone is one base away. J is TRBJ2-6 and V is TRBV7-2; 10 nucleotides match TRBD2. In germline, CDR1 is SGHTA, CDR2 FQGNSA. The CDR3 contains 17 residues. In DNA form, the CDR3 reads TGTGCCAGCAGCTTAGCAGCGGGGGGGTCTGGGACCAACGTCCTGACTTTC. Translating it yields CASSLAAGGSGTNVLTF.

The chain links TRBV2 to TRBJ2-3, with no clear D. The V end was cut by 2 bases, the J end by 6 bases, with 12 bases between. CDR1 and CDR2 from the germline V gene are SNHLY and FYNNEI. The CDR3 consists of 14 residues. The CDR3 coding sequence is TGTGCCAGCAGTGAAAGGGTTCCCCTTGATACGCAGTATTTT. Its translation is CASSERVPLDTQYF.

This clonotype was counted between two and nine times. The CDR3 DNA sequence: TGTGCCAGCGGGACAGGGGGCTATTCACCCCTCCACTTT. Amino acid sequence: CASGTGGYSPLHF. J is TRBJ1-6 and V is TRBV6-1; 12 bases line up with TRBD1. This CDR3 is 13 amino acids long. With V trimmed by 8 bases and J by 8 bases, 1 base remained unmatched. Per germline, CDR1 MNHNS and CDR2 SASEGT.

The V call is TRBV7-6, the J call TRBJ1-1, with 11 bases aligning to TRBD1. The CDR3 extends over 15 amino acids. V lost 7 bases, J lost 0 bases, and 4 bases stayed unmatched. The germline V gene has CDR1 SGHVS and CDR2 FNYEAQ. The CDR3 DNA follows: TGTGCCAGCAACCCGGACAGGGGGCTGAACACTGAAGCTTTCTTT. It encodes CASNPDRGLNTEAFF. The variable domain in full, with the rest retrieved from reference TRBV7-6 and TRBJ1-1, is GAGVSQSPRYKVTKRGQDVALRCDPISGHVSLYWYRQALGQGPEFLTYFNYEAQQDKSGLPNDRFSAERPEGSISTLTIQRTEQRDSAMYRCASNPDRGLNTEAFFGQGTRLTVV.

This clonotype was seen many times. V usage is TRBV7-2 and J usage is TRBJ1-1; D may be TRBD1 (5 bases). V dropped 7 bases and J dropped 5 bases, with 14 bases sitting between them. Germline V lookup: CDR1 SGHTA, CDR2 FQGNSA. This CDR3 has 13 residues. CDR3 nucleotide sequence: TGTGCCAGCAATACCAACAGGCTGACTGAAGCTTTCTTT. Translating gives CASNTNRLTEAFF.

The CDR3 sequence: CASSGGERAYNEQFF. DNA of the CDR3: TGTGCCAGCAGCGGGGGAGAGCGGGCGTACAATGAGCAGTTCTTC. The J gene is TRBJ2-1, the V gene TRBV5-4, with D tentatively TRBD2 (6 bases). Germline loops: CDR1 SGHNT, CDR2 YYREEE (reference sequence). CDR3 length: 15 amino acids. Trimming stripped 4 bases from V and 4 bases from J, with 15 bases between.

J is TRBJ2-1 and V is TRBV6-2 or TRBV6-3; unclear D gene. Germline V gives CDR1 MNHEY, CDR2 SVGEGT. Trimming pared 0 bases from V and 7 bases from J, leaving 1 base between. The CDR3 has 11 amino acids. The CDR3 DNA follows: TGTGCCAGCAGTTACTCGAATGAGCAGTTCTTC. Translating gives CASSYSNEQFF.

V usage is TRBV6-8 and J usage is TRBJ2-6; D not resolved. The ends were cut back, 5 bases at V and 0 bases at J, with 14 bases in the middle. In germline, CDR1 is MNHGY, CDR2 SAAAGT. The CDR3 spans 17 residues. CDR3 in DNA: TGTGCCAGCAGTCCCCCCGACTGGACCTCTGGGGCCAACGTCCTGACTTTC. As protein: CASSPPDWTSGANVLTF.

The CDR3 reads CASSPPGLDLETQYF. Here the CDR3 DNA reads TGTGCCAGCAGTCCCCCGGGACTAGATTTGGAGACCCAGTACTTC. This chain links TRBV12-3 or TRBV12-4 with TRBJ2-5; the match to TRBD2 covers 8 bases. Trimming cost V 5 bases and J 5 bases; bases outside gene matches: 10. This CDR3 is 15 amino acids long.

V gene TRBV4-3 combines with J gene TRBJ1-2; D gene ambiguous. Germline V gene data show CDR1 as LGHNA and CDR2 as YSLEER. Trimming removed 0 bases from V and 3 bases from J, with 11 bases in between. CDR3 length: 15 residues. The CDR3 loop reads CASSQEEGTHYGYTF. The DNA of the CDR3 is TGCGCCAGCAGCCAAGAGGAGGGTACACACTATGGCTACACCTTC.

The J gene is TRBJ1-5, the V gene TRBV7-2; perhaps TRBD1 as D (5 bases). V lost 2 bases, J lost 5 bases, and 10 bases lay in between. Germline-derived CDR1 and CDR2 are SGHTA and FQGNSA. The CDR3 runs to 14 residues. The CDR3 DNA sequence: TGTGCCAGCAGCTTATTTCAAGGGGATCAGCCCCAGCATTTT. Protein: CASSLFQGDQPQHF.

The chain carries TRBV28 and TRBJ1-4, with TRBD1 matching over 7 bases. Germline CDR1 is MDHEN and CDR2 is SYDVKM. V lost 1 base, J lost 4 bases, and 6 bases stayed unmatched. CDR3 length equals 16 residues. The CDR3 sequence is CASSLFGQANNEKLFF. The CDR3, as DNA: TGTGCCAGCAGTTTATTTGGACAGGCTAATAATGAAAAACTGTTTTTT.

This clonotype showed up just a few times. The chain recombines TRBV7-8 with TRBJ1-5, with D perhaps TRBD1 (5 bases). The CDR3 is 16 residues long. Germline assignment: CDR1 SGHVS and CDR2 FQNEAQ. Trimming pared 1 base from V and 2 bases from J, leaving 12 bases between. CDR3 amino acids: CASSLVQGKGNQPQHF. CDR3 nucleotide sequence: TGTGCCAGCAGCTTAGTGCAGGGAAAGGGCAATCAGCCCCAGCATTTT. Combining the CDR3 with reference TRBV7-8 and TRBJ1-5 gives the whole variable domain GAGVSQSPRYKVAKRGQDVALRCDPISGHVSLFWYQQALGQGPEFLTYFQNEAQLDKSGLPSDRFFAERPEGSVSTLKIQRTQQEDSAVYLCASSLVQGKGNQPQHFGDGTRLSIL.

The chain couples TRBV12-3 or TRBV12-4 to TRBJ2-3; TRBD2 matches 9 bases. The CDR3 is made up of 17 amino acids. The junction had 12 bases not matched to a gene; V was cut back by 6 bases and J by 2 bases. CDR3 amino acids: CASSLGGSGGTTDTQYF. The CDR3 region has the DNA TGTGCCAGCAGCCTAGGGGGTAGCGGGGGAACCACAGATACGCAGTATTTT.

In its sample, this clonotype was seen a few times. The V call is TRBV7-9, the J call TRBJ2-1; 8 bases fit TRBD2. The CDR3 is made up of 18 amino acids. The ends lost 5 bases at V and 8 bases at J; junction bases unmatched: 20. Germline loops: CDR1 SEHNR, CDR2 FQNEAQ (reference sequence). CDR3 DNA sequence: TGTGCCAGCAGCGCCCGTGCTCGTGTAGCGGGGAAGAACTATGAGCAGTTCTTC. This translates into CASSARARVAGKNYEQFF.

This clonotype was seen ten or more times. CDR3: CASSLAPRDAGNTIYF. Here the CDR3 DNA reads TGTGCCAGCAGCTTAGCCCCCAGGGATGCTGGAAACACCATATATTTT. The chain combines TRBV7-2 with TRBJ1-3; maybe TRBD1 (5 bases). V dropped 0 bases and J dropped 2 bases, with 11 bases sitting between them. The CDR3 is made up of 16 amino acids. Germline V lookup: CDR1 SGHTA, CDR2 FQGNSA.

Remarks on this clonotype: The junction differs from germline at one of its ends, possibly a read error. This chain connects TRBV7-9 to TRBJ1-3; D not resolved. The CDR3 spans 12 residues. Germline values: CDR1 SEHNR, CDR2 FQNEAQ (reference sequence). Written as DNA, the CDR3 is TGTGCCAGCACCTTATCTGGAAACACCATATATTTT. This sequence encodes CASTLSGNTIYF.

The chain has TRBV7-9 and TRBJ2-5, with 7 bases fitting TRBD1. The ends lost 4 bases at V and 6 bases at J; junction bases unmatched: 14. The CDR3 runs to 16 residues. Germline V gene data show CDR1 as SEHNR and CDR2 as FQNEAQ (reference sequence). The CDR3 sequence: CASSSIPTGLSKTQYF. The CDR3 coding sequence is TGTGCCAGCAGCTCCATTCCGACAGGGTTATCGAAGACCCAGTACTTC.